These T cell receptor beta chains were read from a single sample in a study of CD8+ T cells in alopecia areata. Assay used: immunoSEQ multiplex PCR; TCRdb lists only in-frame clones, some missing. Among about 56,000 clones, roughly 96% were seen once, and the ten largest hold roughly 25%. The sample was CD8+ T cells sorted from blood, taken at week 0. These TCRs come from a human donor with alopecia areata. Each CDR3 is given with its conserved first and last residue. Each record gives: J gene, D gene, CDR3 length, V gene, CDR3 DNA, CDR3 protein. A D gene is named only where the DNA matches it firmly.

TRBJ2-1	NA	15	TRBV9	TGTGCCAGCAGCGCTAACGCTCTGGGTTGGGGTGAGCAGTTCTTC	CASSANALGWGEQFF
TRBJ2-4	NA	12	TRBV11-2	TGTGCCAGCAGCCTCCGGATGGACATTCAGTACTTC	CASSLRMDIQYF
TRBJ1-1	NA	16	TRBV7-6	TGTGCCAGCAGCGCCCATCCCAGGGAGAAGGACACTGAAGCTTTCTTT	CASSAHPREKDTEAFF
TRBJ2-2	NA	20	TRBV4-3	TGCGCCAGCAGCCAAGATCTCTCCTTATGGGGGAAGTGGTTTCCCGGGGAGCTGTTTTTT	CASSQDLSLWGKWFPGELFF
TRBJ2-2	NA	14	TRBV6-5	TGTGCCAGCAGCCCAGACACGGACACCGGGGAGCTGTTTTTT	CASSPDTDTGELFF
TRBJ1-2	NA	11	TRBV29-1	TGCAGCGTTGACGGCCCCTATGGCTACACCTTC	CSVDGPYGYTF
TRBJ2-5	NA	14	TRBV21-1	TGTGCCAGCAGCCCACGGGACTCACAAGAGACCCAGTACTTC	CASSPRDSQETQYF
TRBJ2-5	TRBD1	18	TRBV9	TGTGCCAGCAGCGCCCGGGACAGGGGTCTAGAGAAACAAGAGACCCAGTACTTC	CASSARDRGLEKQETQYF
TRBJ2-2	NA	13	TRBV30	TGTTTTCTCGGGGACTCCAACACCGGGGAGCTGTTTTTT	CFLGDSNTGELFF
TRBJ1-1	NA	14	TRBV5-1	TGCGCCAGCAGCTTGTCTGGGGACTACACTGAAGCTTTCTTT	CASSLSGDYTEAFF
TRBJ1-5	TRBD1	15	TRBV6-6	TGTGCCAGCAGTTACTCGGACAGGGGGCATCAGCCCCAGCATTTT	CASSYSDRGHQPQHF
TRBJ1-1	NA	13	TRBV25-1	TGTGCCAGCAGTGAGGTGGGTGGGACTGAAGCTTTCTTT	CASSEVGGTEAFF
TRBJ2-1	TRBD1	13	TRBV13	TGTGCCAGCAGCTTAATGGGAAAGGGACAGGGGCTCTTC	CASSLMGKGQGLF
TRBJ2-7	TRBD2	13	TRBV19	TGTGCCAGTAGTCGGCTAGCGGGGAGCGAGCAGTACTTC	CASSRLAGSEQYF
TRBJ2-4	TRBD1	16	TRBV5-1	TGCGCCAGCAGCTTCGGACAGGGCCAAAAGGGAAACATTCAGTACTTC	CASSFGQGQKGNIQYF
TRBJ2-3	TRBD2	17	TRBV4-1	TGCGCCAGCAGCCAAGAGAGAGCGGGGGGGCAGGTGGGTACGCAGTATTTT	CASSQERAGGQVGTQYF
TRBJ2-5	NA	11	TRBV27	TGTGCCAGCGCGTACCAAGAGACCCAGTACTTC	CASAYQETQYF